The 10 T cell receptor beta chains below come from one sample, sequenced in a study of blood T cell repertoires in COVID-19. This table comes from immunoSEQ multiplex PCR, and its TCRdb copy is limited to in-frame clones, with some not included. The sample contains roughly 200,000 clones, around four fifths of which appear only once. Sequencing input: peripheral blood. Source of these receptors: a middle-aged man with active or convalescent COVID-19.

The chain's CDR3 is CATRQGVQETQYF. CDR3 coding DNA: TGTGCCACCCGACAGGGGGTTCAAGAGACCCAGTACTTC. The chain couples TRBV28 to TRBJ2-5; TRBD1 agrees at 9 bases. The ends lost 10 bases at V and 2 bases at J; junction bases unmatched: 5. Germline V gives CDR1 MDHEN, CDR2 SYDVKM. This CDR3 spans 13 amino acids.

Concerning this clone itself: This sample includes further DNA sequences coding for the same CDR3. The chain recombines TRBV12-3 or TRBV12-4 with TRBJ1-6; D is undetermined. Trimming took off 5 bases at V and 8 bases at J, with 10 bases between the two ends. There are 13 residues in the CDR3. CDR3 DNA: TGTGCCAGCAGTAAAAACCGGGATTCACCCCTCCACTTT. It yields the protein CASSKNRDSPLHF.

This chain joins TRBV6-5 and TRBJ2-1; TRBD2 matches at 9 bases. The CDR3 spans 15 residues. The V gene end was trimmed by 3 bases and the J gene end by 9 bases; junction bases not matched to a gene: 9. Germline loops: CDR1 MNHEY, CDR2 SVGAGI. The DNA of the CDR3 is TGTGCCAGCAGTTATACCGTCGGAGCGGGAGGTGAGCAGTTCTTC. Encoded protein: CASSYTVGAGGEQFF.

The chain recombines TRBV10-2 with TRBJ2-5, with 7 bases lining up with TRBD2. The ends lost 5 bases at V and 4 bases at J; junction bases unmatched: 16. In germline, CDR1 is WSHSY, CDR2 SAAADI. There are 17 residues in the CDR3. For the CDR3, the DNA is TGCGCCAGCAGTCAGCGAGATAAGGGGAGGGGAGGAGAGACCCAGTACTTC. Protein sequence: CASSQRDKGRGGETQYF.

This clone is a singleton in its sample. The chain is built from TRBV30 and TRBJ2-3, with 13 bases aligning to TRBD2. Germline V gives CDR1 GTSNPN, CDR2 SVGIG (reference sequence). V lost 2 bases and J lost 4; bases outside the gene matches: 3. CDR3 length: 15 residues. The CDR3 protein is CAWSTGTSGADTQYF. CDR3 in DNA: TGTGCCTGGAGTACCGGGACTAGCGGGGCAGATACGCAGTATTTT. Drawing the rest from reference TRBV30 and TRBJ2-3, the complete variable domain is SQTIHQWPATLVQPVGSPLSLECTVEGTSNPNLYWYRQAAGRGLQLLFYSVGIGQISSEVPQNLSASRPQDRQFILSSKKLLLSDSGFYLCAWSTGTSGADTQYFGPGTRLTVL.

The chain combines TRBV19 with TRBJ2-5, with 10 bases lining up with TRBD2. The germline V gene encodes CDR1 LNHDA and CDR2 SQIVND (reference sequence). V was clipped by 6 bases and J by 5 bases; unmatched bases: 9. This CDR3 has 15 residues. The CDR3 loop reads CASSSSGSLRETQYF. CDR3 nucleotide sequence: TGTGCCAGTAGCTCTAGCGGGAGTCTTAGGGAGACCCAGTACTTC.

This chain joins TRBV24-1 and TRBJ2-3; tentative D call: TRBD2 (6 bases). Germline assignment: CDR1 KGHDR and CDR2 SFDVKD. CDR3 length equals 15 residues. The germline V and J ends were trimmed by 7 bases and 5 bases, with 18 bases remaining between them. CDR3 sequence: CATSANGGAGDTQYF. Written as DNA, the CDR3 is TGTGCCACCAGCGCGAACGGGGGAGCAGGAGATACGCAGTATTTT.

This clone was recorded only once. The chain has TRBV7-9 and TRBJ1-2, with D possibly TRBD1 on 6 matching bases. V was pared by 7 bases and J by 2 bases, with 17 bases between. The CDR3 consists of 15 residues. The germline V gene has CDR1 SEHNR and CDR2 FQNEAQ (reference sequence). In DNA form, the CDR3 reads TGTGCCAGCACCCCCCCGGAACAGGGAAACTATGGCTACACCTTC. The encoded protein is CASTPPEQGNYGYTF.

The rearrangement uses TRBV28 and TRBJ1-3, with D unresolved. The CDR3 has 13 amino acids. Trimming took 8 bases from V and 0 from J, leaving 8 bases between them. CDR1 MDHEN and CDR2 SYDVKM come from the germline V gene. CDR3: CASRVSSGNTIYF. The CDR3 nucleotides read TGTGCCAGCCGAGTTAGCTCTGGAAACACCATATATTTT.

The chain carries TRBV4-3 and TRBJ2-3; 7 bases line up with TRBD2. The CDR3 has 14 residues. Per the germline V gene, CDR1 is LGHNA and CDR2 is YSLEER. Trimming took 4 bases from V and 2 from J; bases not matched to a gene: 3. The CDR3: CASSPGGNTDTQYF. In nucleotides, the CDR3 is TGCGCCAGCAGCCCGGGGGGAAACACAGATACGCAGTATTTT.